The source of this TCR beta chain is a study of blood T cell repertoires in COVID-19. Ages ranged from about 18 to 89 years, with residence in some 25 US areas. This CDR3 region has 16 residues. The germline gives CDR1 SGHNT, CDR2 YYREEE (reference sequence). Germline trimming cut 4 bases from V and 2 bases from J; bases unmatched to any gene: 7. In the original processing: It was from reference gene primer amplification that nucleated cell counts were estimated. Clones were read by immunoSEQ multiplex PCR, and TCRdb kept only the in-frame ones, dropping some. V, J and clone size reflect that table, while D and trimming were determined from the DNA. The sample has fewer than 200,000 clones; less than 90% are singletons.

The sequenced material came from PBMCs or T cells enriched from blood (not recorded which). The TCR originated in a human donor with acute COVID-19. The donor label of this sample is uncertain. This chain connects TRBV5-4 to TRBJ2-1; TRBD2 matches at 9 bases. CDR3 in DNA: TGTGCCAGCAGCCGCGGGGGGGCCTCCCCCTACAATGAGCAGTTCTTC. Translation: CASSRGGASPYNEQFF.